This TCR beta chain derives from a study of Graves' ophthalmopathy and Graves' hyperthyroidism (dated by TCRdb to the late 2010s). In the study overall: Peripheral blood samples were taken at the time of initial diagnosis, before any treatment was given. The study used signatures of the TCR beta repertoire to tell Graves' ophthalmopathy apart from Graves' hyperthyroidism and to predict which patients would progress to ophthalmopathy. In total, 135 blood samples were TCR-sequenced: 40 to 45 ophthalmopathy, approximately 75 hyperthyroidism and approximately 17 hyperthyroidism-to-ophthalmopathy patients. To explore V-J signatures distinguishing ophthalmopathy from hyperthyroidism, a discovery set of more than 95 patients (roughly 42 ophthalmopathy, 57 stable hyperthyroidism) was enrolled. An independent validation cohort comprised roughly 20 hyperthyroidism patients and some 16 patients who later progressed from hyperthyroidism to ophthalmopathy. In about six hyperthyroidism patients, the T-cell repertoires found in thyroid tissue were compared with those found in blood. Following sample collection, hyperthyroidism patients were given methimazole at a starting dose of 30 mg daily, and ophthalmopathy patients were given high-dose intravenous methylprednisolone. The 95 to 100 discovery patients were randomly split 7:3 into training and test sets. The paper as a whole reports these results and caveats: Most expanded thyroid clonotypes with a frequency above 0.001 also appeared in blood, which suggests that blood repertoires may reflect the immune response in the thyroid. Sample size was not statistically predetermined, and group allocation was not concealed from the investigators. Ophthalmopathy was separated from stable hyperthyroidism by the 13-signature model with about 89% sensitivity and about 81% specificity in cross-validation and with 80%/75% in the test set. In validation, the model predicted ophthalmopathy progression with about 71% sensitivity and 72.22% specificity; some 13 predicted patients were CT-confirmed with GO in a median of about 6.2 months.

TCR beta CDR3 regions were amplified from RNA transcripts for repertoire sequencing. A first-round RT-PCR used HTBI primers with the Qiagen OneStep RT-PCR kit, followed by a second-round multiplex PCR, size selection and purification. Libraries were sequenced on an Illumina HiSeq2000 using paired-end 100 bp reads. The paper's data handling went like this. SOAPnuke was used to process the reads, throwing out any read that had adapters, had uncalled bases, had a mean Phred below 15, or lacked an exact constant-primer or identifier match. High-quality paired reads were merged with COPE v1.2.5. Each unique nucleotide sequence was treated as a clonotype, and MiTCR v1.1 was used to align the clonotypes to the IMGT TRB V, D and J references. Only V-J combinations with frequency above 0.0001 were analysed, covering 99% to 99.2% of repertoires. For each V-J combination, a TCR clonal expansion and chaos score was defined as F50 clonal expansion divided by the chaos observed in the TCRdist matrix. Welch's t-statistics and random forest were used to reduce features to about a dozen V-J combinations, which were fed into a naive Bayes classifier. The similarity between thyroid and blood repertoires was quantified using the Morisita-Horn index. The raw public reads went through TCRdb reprocessing: fastp at Q25, MiXCR clone calling, in-frame beta chains kept. Every distinct CDR3 protein forms one entry, paired with its most common genes and DNA. TCRdb's processing, not the study's, gives the V and J calls here. This sample is represented by nearly 400,000 distinct CDR3 sequences; approximately 20% of them were singletons. 1.6% of the sample is held by the ten biggest clonotypes.

Ophthalmopathy patients had moderately to severely active disease, Clinical Activity Score of at least 3, NOSPECS grade of at least 4, and disease duration under 3 months. Anyone with other autoimmune diseases, uncontrolled infections, pregnancy or lactation was excluded from the study. Diagnosis was based on clinical symptoms, serum thyroxine, TRAb, thyroid ultrasound and orbital computed tomography. Ficoll-Paque density gradient centrifugation was used to isolate PBMCs from around 10 ml of fresh peripheral blood. Total RNA was extracted with Trizol reagent and quality-checked on an Agilent 2100 Bioanalyzer. The CDR3 sequence holds 12 residues, the cysteine and phenylalanine included. Only the CDR3 part of the read is kept: 36 bases, read in frame from the first base. According to the germline V gene (reference sequence), CDR1 reads MNHEY and CDR2 reads SMNVEV. At the junction V is shortened by 7 bases and J by 8 bases, with 14 bases in between.

This clonotype was recorded many times. This clone's antigen is unknown. The sample holds no much larger clone one base away, and base qualities are not on file. This clonotype was obtained from a woman aged 18-29 years with Graves' ophthalmopathy. Donor details come from another sample of the same person, matched by shared clones. The sequence is built from TRBV27 and TRBJ1-1; the D segment could be TRBD1, given 5 matching bases. Material: peripheral blood. The DNA is TGTGCCAGCATGGGGCCTACACCGGAAGCTTTCTTT. It translates as CASMGPTPEAFF.